The rows below give T cell receptor beta chains drawn from one sample of a study of human T cells and chemical hapten exposure. TCRdb re-analysed the RACE reads in MiXCR, keeping a single row per CDR3 protein. The repertoire holds 300,000 to 450,000 distinct CDR3 sequences, with roughly 4.6% as singletons. The input for sequencing was whole blood, taken in connection with sensitization to the hapten diphenylcyclopropenone (DPC). These receptors were collected from a woman aged 45 to 65 with alopecia areata. Some clones in this sample may be carry-over from other donors' samples. Each CDR3 is given with its conserved first and last residue. Not every row has a clone size; where given, it reads once, few, many or a size class.

V	size	J	CDR3
TRBV5-4	few	TRBJ2-3	CASSLDPSSTDTQYF
TRBV5-1	NA	TRBJ2-1	CASSLGSGSSSYNEQFF
TRBV20-1	NA	TRBJ2-1	CSKPGLAGDSDEQFF
TRBV2	many	TRBJ2-1	CASSEALLAGVDNEQFF
TRBV28	many	TRBJ2-7	CASSSGRTSYEQYF
TRBV2	few	TRBJ1-2	CASSEGRRYGYTF
TRBV6-5	many	TRBJ2-7	CATSGRAWEQYF
TRBV20-1	many	TRBJ2-3	CSARVVGTDTQYF
TRBV28	few	TRBJ2-1	CASRPQGGDEQFF
TRBV28	many	TRBJ1-1	CASSKTIMNTEAFF
TRBV7-9	many	TRBJ2-5	CASSLASGGSAQETQYF
TRBV7-2	few	TRBJ1-1	CASSLAWGALDTEAFF
TRBV6-5	many	TRBJ2-6	CASSYTTGAGANVLTF
TRBV29-1	many	TRBJ2-3	CSAGLAAGADTQYF
TRBV20-1	NA	TRBJ2-1	CSARAIAGGISYNEQFF
TRBV12-3/TRBV12-4	many	TRBJ1-5	CASSLGQGGEPQHF
TRBV11-2	many	TRBJ2-3	CASSLDPGGGAAQYF
TRBV20-1	NA	TRBJ1-1	CSASKGPIVFF
TRBV7-3	NA	TRBJ1-1	CASSLPGGRAFF
TRBV20-1	few	TRBJ1-2	CSARSPGRGLDYGYTF
TRBV5-1	many	TRBJ2-6	CASSIDPQGAGANVLTF
TRBV27	many	TRBJ2-1	CASSAYNEQFF
TRBV6-5	few	TRBJ2-3	CASSPRGGGDTQYF
TRBV30	NA	TRBJ1-1	CAWSVPGTEAFF
TRBV27	NA	TRBJ2-7	CASSYQGGTVYEQYF
TRBV24-1	NA	TRBJ2-2	CATSDPRGLSGELFF
TRBV20-1	many	TRBJ2-7	CSARDTAPEQYF
TRBV29-1	few	TRBJ1-1	CSVRQGESEAFF
TRBV7-9	many	TRBJ1-1	CASSTNKDTEAFF
TRBV29-1	few	TRBJ1-1	CSVGGVPEAFF
TRBV2	many	TRBJ1-2	CASSEAHWGYTF
TRBV7-2	many	TRBJ2-4	CASSPRQSVLAKNIQYF